This T cell receptor (beta chain) appears in the sequencing data of a study of cytomegalovirus exposure and HLA in healthy donors. Study-wide context: Ancestry clustering placed 70% to 85% of about 400 genotyped donors in the Caucasian-associated cluster. Study-wide points: Donors were assumed by presence/absence analyses to have roughly uniform sequencing depth. Associated with cytomegalovirus, according to the listing, were about 160 TCR beta chains.

The CDR3 runs to 17 residues. V gave up 3 bases and J gave up 5 bases; unmatched junction bases: 12. In germline, CDR1 is SGHRS, CDR2 YFSETQ. Notes on this clone: No antigen is known for it.

PCR employed 60 Vbeta and 13 Jbeta primers. In the source study's methods: In a later analysis, the count reached some 88 million unique TCR beta chains, with approximately 11 million shared. Clones were read by immunoSEQ multiplex PCR, and TCRdb kept only the in-frame ones, dropping some. V, J and clone size are those of that table, while D and trimming were read from the DNA. This sample has roughly 190,000 clones, with 75% to 90% found just once. The sequenced material came from PBMCs. The clonotype was recovered from a boy between 2 and 10 years old in good health and CMV-seronegative. The rearrangement links TRBV5-1 to TRBJ2-3; 10 positions match TRBD1. This chain's CDR3 is CASSSSPGTGVVDTQYF. CDR3 DNA: TGCGCCAGCAGCTCAAGTCCCGGGACAGGGGTCGTAGATACGCAGTATTTT.